A selection of T cell receptor beta chains follows, all from one sample in a study of tumor-infiltrating lymphocytes in primary liver carcinoma. TCRdb re-derived calls from the multiplex PCR reads in MiXCR, one entry per CDR3 protein. The sample has 310,000 or so distinct CDR3 sequences; around 50% are singletons. Sequencing used peripheral blood. These TCRs come from a woman aged 25 to 39 with primary liver carcinoma and hepatitis B virus infection. The CDR3 runs from the conserved cysteine through the conserved F or W. D genes are given only for firm matches. The listing skips clone size in some rows; elsewhere it reads once, few, many or a size class.

CASSQYAGTGLTSGYTF	TGTGCCAGCAGCCAATACGCCGGGACAGGCCTGACCTCTGGCTACACCTTC	few	TRBJ1-2	TRBD1	TRBV7-9
CAISVNRGPKNNQYF	TGTGCCATCAGTGTTAACAGGGGGCCCAAAAACAATCAGTACTTC	.	TRBJ2-4	TRBD1	TRBV6-5
CASSFYSGDYDQYF	TGTGCCAGCAGCTTTTACAGCGGGGACTACGACCAGTACTTC	.	TRBJ2-7	TRBD2	TRBV11-2
CASSPRNNEQFF	TGTGCCAGCAGCCCCCGGAACAATGAGCAGTTCTTC	.	TRBJ2-1	.	TRBV7-9
CAGGQQPSGRASVGTDTQYF	TGTGCCGGCGGCCAGCAGCCTAGCGGGAGGGCCTCGGTCGGCACAGATACGCAGTATTTT	.	TRBJ2-3	TRBD2	TRBV11-2
CASSLAVAQPRHF	TGTGCGAGCAGCTTAGCAGTGGCTCAGCCCCGGCATTTT	.	TRBJ1-5	.	TRBV11-2
CASSYPGQGDTGELFF	TGTGCCAGTAGCTACCCGGGGCAGGGGGACACCGGGGAGCTGTTTTTT	.	TRBJ2-2	TRBD1	TRBV11-2
CSVGHTGELFF	TGCAGCGTTGGCCACACCGGGGAGCTGTTTTTT	many	TRBJ2-2	.	TRBV29-1
CASSFWGSGGPEALF	TGTGCCAGCAGTTTTTGGGGATCGGGTGGACCTGAAGCTTTATTT	few	TRBJ1-1	.	TRBV12-3/TRBV12-4
CVSSARTSGETQYF	TGTGTCAGCAGCGCCAGGACTAGCGGGGAGACCCAGTACTTC	.	TRBJ2-5	TRBD2	TRBV7-9
CASSFGGHEEFF	TGTGCCAGCAGCTTCGGGGGGCACGAGGAGTTCTTC	once	TRBJ2-1	.	TRBV11-2
CASSLGTSGNPITNIQYF	TGTGCCAGCAGCTTGGGGACTAGCGGGAACCCTATCACAAACATTCAGTACTTC	.	TRBJ2-4	TRBD2	TRBV11-1
CVISLGGGRPLRNEQFF	TGTGTCATCAGCTTGGGTGGCGGGAGGCCCCTACGGAATGAGCAGTTCTTC	.	TRBJ2-1	TRBD2	TRBV5-6